Given below is one T cell receptor (beta chain) in context. The antigen this receptor binds is unknown. No base quality information exists; no much larger clone differs at one position. The library was obtained by 5' RACE. Instrument on record: Illumina HiSeq 2500. A second roughly 6 to 12 cycle PCR used a sample-barcoded 5' primer and a J-beta primer mix. A unique molecular identifier was introduced onto each TCR beta cDNA molecule by a template-switch 5' adaptor carrying 12 random nucleotides. Each sample yielded at least 3 million CDR3-containing paired-end reads. First-strand cDNA synthesis was performed from all RNA using the Mint cDNA synthesis kit, with priming by a TRBC-specific oligonucleotide. Following uracil-DNA glycosylase treatment, all cDNA underwent a first 18-cycle PCR with the universal primers M1SS and BC2_uni_R. The authors processed their data as follows. For normalization, 1 million high-quality reads were randomly selected from each sample, with every read carrying a distinct molecular identifier. Reads sharing molecular identifiers were discarded rather than binned into consensus sequences. MiTCR, with a Q25 quality threshold and the strictest error-elimination algorithm, was used for CDR3 identification, clonotype clustering and error correction. Lower-bound total TCR beta diversity was estimated with a nonparametric unseen species model using Euler transformation. Using fastp trimming at Q25 and MiXCR clonotype assembly, TCRdb reanalyzed the public sequencing data and kept in-frame beta chains. Rows merge per CDR3 protein into single entries with the most common DNA and genes. In this record, the V and J calls reflect TCRdb's handling and not the investigators' own analysis. Recorded for this sample are about 680,000 distinct CDR3 sequences; 45% to 50% of them occurred a single time. The ten biggest clones cover around a third of the sample.

The data derive from a study of blood T cells in healthy people across ages (dated by TCRdb to about 2015). At the level of the whole study: In model experiments, template switching captured roughly one uniquely barcoded TCR beta cDNA molecule for every two T cells. Two additional independent replicas of 1 million unique cDNA reads from the same blood draw were analyzed for two donors (one aged 18 to 30 and one aged 80 or older). Four age groups were formed from the donors: young (average 16 years), middle-aged (just under 40), aged (roughly 58) and long-lived (more than 75). To track age-related changes in TCR beta repertoire diversity, the study relied on deep sequencing normalized with unique cDNA molecular identifiers. To avoid experimental bias, donors of different ages were distributed randomly across sequencing lanes. On the study overall, not on this receptor specifically: Observed TCR beta diversity per million T cells fell roughly linearly with age, and a significant reduction was already apparent by age roughly 40. Donor CMV infection status was unknown, potentially confounding age-related changes in expanded clonotypes. A strong correlation was found between observed TCR beta diversity and the percentage of naive T cells measured by flow cytometry. The long-lived group showed more naive CD4+ T cells, fewer expanded clones and increased TCR diversity than the aged group, suggesting age selection. Total diversity estimates from one million sequenced T cells were considered lower bounds and underestimates. Conclusive comparison of naive and antigen-experienced compartments was prevented by the profiling of bulk unsorted PBMCs.

V ends up 7 bases short and J 4 bases short, with an unmatched junction base count of 1. CDR1 and CDR2 are read off the germline V gene as SNHLY and FYNNEI. Measured from the cysteine to the phenylalanine, the CDR3 is 11 residues long. Just CDR3 DNA is preserved here, 33 bases in frame from base 1. The 39 donors, aged about 6 to 90 years, were systemically healthy Caucasian individuals from Russia. Roughly 9 milliliters of peripheral blood were drawn from each donor into EDTA-treated Vacutainer tubes. Ficoll-Paque density-gradient centrifugation was used to isolate PBMCs, with at least 6.5 million per sample. Total RNA, at least 6 micrograms per sample, was extracted from PBMCs with Trizol reagent. For every donor, flow cytometry on a PBMC aliquot measured the percentage of naive CD45RAhigh/CD27high T cells.

The material sequenced was blood. The chain joins TRBV2 to TRBJ2-7, with 7 junctional bases fitting TRBD2. The clonotype originates from a woman in her fifties or sixties in good health. The CDR3 reads CASKGGYEQYF. The nucleotides are TGTGCCAGCAAGGGAGGGTACGAGCAGTACTTC.